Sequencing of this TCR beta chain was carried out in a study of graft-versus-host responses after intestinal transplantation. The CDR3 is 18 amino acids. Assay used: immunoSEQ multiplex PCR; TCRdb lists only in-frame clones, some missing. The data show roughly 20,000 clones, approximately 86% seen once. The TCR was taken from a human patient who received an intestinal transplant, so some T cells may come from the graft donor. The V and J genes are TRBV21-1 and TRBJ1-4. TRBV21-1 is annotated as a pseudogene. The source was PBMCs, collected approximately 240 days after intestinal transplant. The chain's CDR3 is CASSMSLATKVHNEKLFF. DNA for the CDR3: TGTGCCAGCAGTATGTCCTTAGCTACAAAGGTGCATAATGAAAAACTGTTTTTT.